This T cell receptor beta chain was sequenced in a study of T cell changes during pregnancy in multiple sclerosis. This table comes from immunoSEQ multiplex PCR, and its TCRdb copy is limited to in-frame clones, with some not included. Of some 50,000 clones listed, around 93% are singletons. The germline gives CDR1 LGHNA, CDR2 YNFKEQ. Germline trimming cut 3 bases from V and 5 bases from J; bases unmatched to any gene: 7. The CDR3 has 16 amino acids. The material sequenced was CD8+ T cells from peripheral blood mononuclear cells, taken in the second trimester of pregnancy. This sequence originates from a female donor with multiple sclerosis, enrolled in a pregnancy study. The chain joins TRBV4-2 to TRBJ2-3, with 11 bases that match TRBD2. The CDR3 nucleotides read TGTGCCAGCAGCCAGGACCTAGCGGGGGGAGAAGATACGCAGTATTTT. This sequence encodes CASSQDLAGGEDTQYF.